This note documents a single TCR beta chain sequence. The study drew participants aged about 18 to 95 years from some 24 US areas. Profiling relied on immunoSEQ multiplex PCR, and the TCRdb table lists in-frame clones only, not all of them. The data show approximately 360,000 clones, roughly 90% seen once. Germline CDR1 is SGHRS and CDR2 is YFSETQ. CDR3 length: 12 residues. Trimming stripped 5 bases from V and 8 bases from J, with 11 bases between. The data stem from a study of blood T cell repertoires in COVID-19. Sequenced material: PBMCs or T cells enriched from blood (not recorded which). The chain links TRBV5-1 to TRBJ2-1, with D possibly matching TRBD2 (5 bases). This receptor was taken from a woman aged 30 to 39 with acute COVID-19. CDR3 sequence reads: CASRGGRDEQFF. The CDR3 DNA is TGCGCCAGCAGGGGCGGGCGGGATGAGCAGTTCTTC.